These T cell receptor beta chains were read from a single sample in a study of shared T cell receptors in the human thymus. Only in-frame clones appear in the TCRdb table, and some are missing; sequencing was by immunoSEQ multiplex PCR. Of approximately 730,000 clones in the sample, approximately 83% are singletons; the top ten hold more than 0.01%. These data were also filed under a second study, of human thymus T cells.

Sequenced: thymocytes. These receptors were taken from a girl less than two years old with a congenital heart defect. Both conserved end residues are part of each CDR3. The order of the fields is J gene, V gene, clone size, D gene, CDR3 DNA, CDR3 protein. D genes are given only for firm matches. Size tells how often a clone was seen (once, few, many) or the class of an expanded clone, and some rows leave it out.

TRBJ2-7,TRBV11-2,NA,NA,TGTGCCAGCAGCTTAGATCGAGGTGAGCAGTACTTC,CASSLDRGEQYF
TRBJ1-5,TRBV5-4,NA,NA,TGTGCCAGCAGCGTTCGGGGGGGGAATCAGCCCCAGCATTTT,CASSVRGGNQPQHF
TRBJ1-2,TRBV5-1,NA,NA,TGCGCCAGCAGCTTCCAGGGTGAAAGCTATGGCTACACCTTC,CASSFQGESYGYTF
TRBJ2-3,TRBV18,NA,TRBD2,TGTGCCAGCTCTCCAGACGGGGGGGCCCGAGCAGATACGCAGTATTTT,CASSPDGGARADTQYF
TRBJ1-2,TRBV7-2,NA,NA,TGTGCCAGCAGCTCATTTCGCAGGGTTAGTGGCTACACCTTC,CASSSFRRVSGYTF
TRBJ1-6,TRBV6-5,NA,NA,TGTGCCAGCAGTTACTTACAGGGTACTTCACCCCTCCACTTT,CASSYLQGTSPLHF
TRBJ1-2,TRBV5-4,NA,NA,TGTGCCAGCAGCCTGAGGGAGGAGGCCCTCGCCTTATGTGAAGATGGCTACACCTTC,CASSLREEALALCEDGYTF
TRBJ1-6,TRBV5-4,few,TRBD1,TGTGCCAGCAGTACCTCCGGGACACAGGGGAGCTCCTATAATTCACCCCTCCACTTT,CASSTSGTQGSSYNSPLHF
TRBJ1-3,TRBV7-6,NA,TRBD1,TGTGCCAGCAGCTCAATTCCACAGGGGCTCTCTGGAAACACCATATATTTT,CASSSIPQGLSGNTIYF
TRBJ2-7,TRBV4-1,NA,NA,TGCGCCAGCAGCCAAGGGGTGTCGGCGGGTGATGCGGTGTACGAGCAGTACTTC,CASSQGVSAGDAVYEQYF
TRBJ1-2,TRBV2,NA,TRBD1,TGTGCCAGCAGTGAACGGGACAGTCCAAAAGGGTACTATGGCTACACCTTC,CASSERDSPKGYYGYTF